This T cell receptor beta chain was observed in a study of neoadjuvant nivolumab and ipilimumab in lung cancer. General study points: Only two of four nivolumab-treated tumors gained richness and clonality by surgery.

This clone was seen a few times. Its antigen is not identified. Data came from immunoSEQ multiplex PCR; TCRdb stores just in-frame clones and leaves some out. The sample holds roughly 49,000 clones, about 89% seen once. Germline V gene data show CDR1 as MNHEY and CDR2 as SMNVEV (reference sequence). Losses at the gene ends were 8 bases for V and 1 base for J; bases not matched to a gene: 10. The CDR3 runs to 15 residues. The receptor was isolated from an adult with non-small cell lung cancer. Some clones in this sample may be carry-over from other donors' samples. This sample comprised blood, obtained before neoadjuvant nivolumab, alone or with ipilimumab. V usage is TRBV27 and J usage is TRBJ1-1, with TRBD1 identical over 7 bases. CDR3 in amino acids: CASGSRNRGNTEAFF. The CDR3 coding sequence is TGTGCCAGCGGATCCCGGAACAGGGGGAACACTGAAGCTTTCTTT.